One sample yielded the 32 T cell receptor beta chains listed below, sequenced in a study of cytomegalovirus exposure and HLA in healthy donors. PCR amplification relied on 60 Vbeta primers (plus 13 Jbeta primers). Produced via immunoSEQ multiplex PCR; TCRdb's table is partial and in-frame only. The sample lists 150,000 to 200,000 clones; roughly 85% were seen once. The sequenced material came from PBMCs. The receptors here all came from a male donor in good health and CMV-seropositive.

The CDR3 region has the DNA TGTGCCAGCAGCTTGGCCAGCGGGGGGGCTAGAAATACGCAGTATTTT. It is translated as CASSLASGGARNTQYF. The V and J genes are TRBV5-4 and TRBJ2-3; 10 bases agree with TRBD2. Germline loops: CDR1 SGHNT, CDR2 YYREEE (reference sequence). There are 16 residues in the CDR3. Trimming cost V 0 bases and J 7 bases; bases outside gene matches: 8.

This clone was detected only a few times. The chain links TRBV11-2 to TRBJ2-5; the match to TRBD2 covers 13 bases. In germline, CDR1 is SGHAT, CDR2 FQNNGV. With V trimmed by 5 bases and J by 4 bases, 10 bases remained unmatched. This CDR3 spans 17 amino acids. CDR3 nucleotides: TGTGCCAGCAGCCCCGGAACTAGCGGGGGGGCCAGAGAGACCCAGTACTTC. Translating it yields CASSPGTSGGARETQYF.

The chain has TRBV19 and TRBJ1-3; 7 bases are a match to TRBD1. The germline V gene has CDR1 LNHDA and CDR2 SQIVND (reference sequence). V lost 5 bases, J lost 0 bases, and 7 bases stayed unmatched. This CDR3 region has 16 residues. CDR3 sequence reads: CASSAGGQYSGNTIYF. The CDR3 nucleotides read TGTGCCAGTAGTGCAGGGGGACAGTACTCTGGAAACACCATATATTTT.

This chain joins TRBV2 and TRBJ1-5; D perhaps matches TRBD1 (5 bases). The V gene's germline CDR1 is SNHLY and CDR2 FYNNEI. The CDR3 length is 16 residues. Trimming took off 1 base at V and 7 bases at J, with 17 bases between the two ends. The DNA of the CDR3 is TGTGCCAGCAGTGAAGGCCAGACAGCTTTGGGACAGCCCCAGCATTTT. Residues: CASSEGQTALGQPQHF.

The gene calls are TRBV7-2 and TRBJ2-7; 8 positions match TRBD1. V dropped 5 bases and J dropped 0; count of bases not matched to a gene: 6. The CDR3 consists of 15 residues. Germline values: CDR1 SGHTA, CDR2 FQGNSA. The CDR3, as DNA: TGTGCCAGCAGCCCAGACAGGGGCAACTCCTACGAGCAGTACTTC. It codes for CASSPDRGNSYEQYF.

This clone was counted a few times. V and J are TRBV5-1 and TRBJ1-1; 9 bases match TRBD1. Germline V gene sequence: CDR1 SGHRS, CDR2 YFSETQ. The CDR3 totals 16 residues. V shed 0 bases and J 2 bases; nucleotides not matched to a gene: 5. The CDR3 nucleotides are TGCGCCAGCAGCTTGGCTGGACAGGGGCATAACACTGAAGCTTTCTTT. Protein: CASSLAGQGHNTEAFF.

CDR3 sequence reads: CAWSRTSGSPDTQYF. DNA for the CDR3: TGTGCCTGGAGTCGGACTAGCGGGAGTCCAGATACGCAGTATTTT. V and J are TRBV30 and TRBJ2-3; TRBD2 aligns across 13 bases. The junction had 3 bases not matched to a gene; V was cut back by 2 bases and J by 4 bases. Germline V gene lookup returns CDR1 GTSNPN and CDR2 SVGIG (reference sequence). The CDR3 totals 15 residues.

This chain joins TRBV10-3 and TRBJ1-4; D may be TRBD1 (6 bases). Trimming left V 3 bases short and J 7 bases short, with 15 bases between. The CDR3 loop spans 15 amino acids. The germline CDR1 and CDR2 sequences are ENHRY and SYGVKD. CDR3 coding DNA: TGTGCCATCAGTGACTCGACAGGTGCTGGTGAAAAACTGTTTTTT. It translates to CAISDSTGAGEKLFF.

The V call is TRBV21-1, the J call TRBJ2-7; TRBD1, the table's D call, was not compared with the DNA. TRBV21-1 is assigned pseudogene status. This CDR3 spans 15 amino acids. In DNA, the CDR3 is TGTGCCAGCAGCCTCCAAGGGGACAGGGCATCAAGGGGGTACTTC. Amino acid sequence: CASSLQGDRASRGYF.

The CDR3 DNA is TGTGCCAGCAGCTTGGGACAGCTCTCTGGGGCCAACGTCCTGACTTTC. Amino acids: CASSLGQLSGANVLTF. This rearrangement joins TRBV5-6 to TRBJ2-6; a weak D match, TRBD1 (5 bases). The germline CDR1 and CDR2 sequences are SGHDT and YYEEEE. This CDR3 has 16 amino acids. Trimming took 0 bases from V and 0 from J, leaving 7 bases between them.

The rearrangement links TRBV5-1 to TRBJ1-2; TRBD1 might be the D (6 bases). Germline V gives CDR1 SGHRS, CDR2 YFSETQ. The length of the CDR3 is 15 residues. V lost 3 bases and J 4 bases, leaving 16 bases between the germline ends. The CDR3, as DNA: TGCGCCAGCAGCTCGGCAGTCGGCAGGGGCTATGGCTACACCTTC. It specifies CASSSAVGRGYGYTF.

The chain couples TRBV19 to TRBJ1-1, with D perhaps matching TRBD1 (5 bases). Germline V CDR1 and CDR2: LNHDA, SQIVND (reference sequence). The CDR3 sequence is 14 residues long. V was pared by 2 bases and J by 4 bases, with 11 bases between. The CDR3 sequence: CASSIQGSSTEAFF. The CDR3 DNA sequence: TGTGCCAGTAGTATACAGGGTTCGAGCACTGAAGCTTTCTTT. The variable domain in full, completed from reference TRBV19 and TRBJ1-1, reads DGGITQSPKYLFRKEGQNVTLSCEQNLNHDAMYWYRQDPGQGLRLIYYSQIVNDFQKGDIAEGYSVSREKKESFPLTVTSAQKNPTAFYLCASSIQGSSTEAFFGQGTRLTVV.

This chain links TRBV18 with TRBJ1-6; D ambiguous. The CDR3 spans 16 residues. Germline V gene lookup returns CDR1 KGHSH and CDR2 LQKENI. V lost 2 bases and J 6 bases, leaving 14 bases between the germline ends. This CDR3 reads CASSPIPGSSNSPLHF. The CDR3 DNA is TGTGCCAGCTCACCAATACCGGGATCTTCTAATTCACCCCTCCACTTT.

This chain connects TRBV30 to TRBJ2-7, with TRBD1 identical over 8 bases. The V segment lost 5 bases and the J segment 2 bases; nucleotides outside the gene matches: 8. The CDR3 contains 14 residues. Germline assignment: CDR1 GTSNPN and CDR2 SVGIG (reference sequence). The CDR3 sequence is CAWARTGPTYEQYF. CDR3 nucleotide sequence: TGTGCCTGGGCCAGGACAGGGCCAACCTACGAGCAGTACTTC.

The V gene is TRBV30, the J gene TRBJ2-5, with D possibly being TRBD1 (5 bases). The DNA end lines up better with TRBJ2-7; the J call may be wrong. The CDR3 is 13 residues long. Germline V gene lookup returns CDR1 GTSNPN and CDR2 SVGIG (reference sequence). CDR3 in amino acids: CAWSGGRTYEQYF. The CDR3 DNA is TGTGCCTGGAGTGGGGGCAGAACCTACGAGCAGTACTTC.

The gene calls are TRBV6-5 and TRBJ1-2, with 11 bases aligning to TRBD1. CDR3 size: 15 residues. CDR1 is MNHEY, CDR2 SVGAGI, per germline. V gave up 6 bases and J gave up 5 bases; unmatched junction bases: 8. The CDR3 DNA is TGTGCCAGCAGACTAGGGACAGGGGGAGAATATGGCTACACCTTC. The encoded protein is CASRLGTGGEYGYTF.

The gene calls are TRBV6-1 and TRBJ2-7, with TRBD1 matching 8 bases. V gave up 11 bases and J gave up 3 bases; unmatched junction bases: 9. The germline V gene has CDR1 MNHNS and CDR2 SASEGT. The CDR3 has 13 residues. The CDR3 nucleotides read TGTGCCGAATCCTCAGGACAGGGCTACGAGCAGTACTTC. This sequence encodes CAESSGQGYEQYF.

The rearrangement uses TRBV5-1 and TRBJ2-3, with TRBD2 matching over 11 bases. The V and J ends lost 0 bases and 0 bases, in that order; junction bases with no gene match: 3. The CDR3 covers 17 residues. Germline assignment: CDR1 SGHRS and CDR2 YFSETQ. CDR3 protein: CASSLEGTSGSTDTQYF. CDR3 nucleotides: TGCGCCAGCAGCTTGGAAGGGACTAGCGGTAGCACAGATACGCAGTATTTT.

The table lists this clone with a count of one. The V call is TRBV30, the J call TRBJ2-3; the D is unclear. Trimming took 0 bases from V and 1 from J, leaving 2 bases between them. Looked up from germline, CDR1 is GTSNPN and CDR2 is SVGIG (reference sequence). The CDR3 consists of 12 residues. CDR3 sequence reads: CAWSVGTDTQYF. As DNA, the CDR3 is TGTGCCTGGAGTGTCGGCACAGATACGCAGTATTTT.

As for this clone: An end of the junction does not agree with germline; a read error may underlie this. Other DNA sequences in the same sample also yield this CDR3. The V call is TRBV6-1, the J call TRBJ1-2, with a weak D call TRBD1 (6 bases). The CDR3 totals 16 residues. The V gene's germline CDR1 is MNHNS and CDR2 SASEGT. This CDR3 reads CASSVGGQSRGYGYTF. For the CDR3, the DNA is TGTGCTAGCAGTGTAGGAGGACAGTCCCGAGGCTATGGCTACACCTTC.

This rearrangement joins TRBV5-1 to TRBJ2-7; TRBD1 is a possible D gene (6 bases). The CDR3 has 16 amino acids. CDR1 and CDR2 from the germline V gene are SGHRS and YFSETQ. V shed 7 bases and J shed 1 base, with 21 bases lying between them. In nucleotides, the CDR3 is TGCGCCAGCGCTTGGGGTCCAGGGGTCGGATCCTACGAGCAGTACTTC. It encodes CASAWGPGVGSYEQYF.

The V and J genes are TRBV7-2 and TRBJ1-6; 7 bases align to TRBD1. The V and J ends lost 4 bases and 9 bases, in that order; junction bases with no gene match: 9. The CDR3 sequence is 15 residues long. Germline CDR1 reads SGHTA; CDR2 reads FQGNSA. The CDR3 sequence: CASSSDLDRRSPLHF. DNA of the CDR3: TGTGCCAGCAGCTCGGATCTGGACAGGCGTTCACCCCTCCACTTT. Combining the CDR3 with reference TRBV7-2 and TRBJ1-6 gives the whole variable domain GAGVSQSPSNKVTEKGKDVELRCDPISGHTALYWYRQSLGQGLEFLIYFQGNSAPDKSGLPSDRFSAERTGGSVSTLTIQRTQQEDSAVYLCASSSDLDRRSPLHFGNGTRLTVT.

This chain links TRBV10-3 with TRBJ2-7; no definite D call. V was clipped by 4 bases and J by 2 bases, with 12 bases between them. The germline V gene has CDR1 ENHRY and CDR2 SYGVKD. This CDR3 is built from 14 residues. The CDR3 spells CAISARSGAYEQYF. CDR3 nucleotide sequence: TGTGCCATCAGTGCACGCTCTGGAGCCTACGAGCAGTACTTC.

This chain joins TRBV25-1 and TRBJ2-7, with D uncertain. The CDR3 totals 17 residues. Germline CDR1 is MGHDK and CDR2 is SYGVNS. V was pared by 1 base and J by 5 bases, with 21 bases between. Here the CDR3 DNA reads TGTGCCAGCAGTGAATCTAGGTTGGGTAGGCTTCGCGACGAGCAGTACTTC. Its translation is CASSESRLGRLRDEQYF.

The CDR3 DNA reads TGCGCCAGCAGTGAGCCAGGGGTCAATGAGCAGTTCTTC. Encoded protein: CASSEPGVNEQFF. The chain is built from TRBV10-1 and TRBJ2-1; TRBD1 might be the D (6 bases). Germline V CDR1 and CDR2: WNHNN, SYGVQD (reference sequence). Trimming shortened V by 2 bases and J by 6 bases, and 8 bases separated the two germline ends. The CDR3 is made up of 13 amino acids.

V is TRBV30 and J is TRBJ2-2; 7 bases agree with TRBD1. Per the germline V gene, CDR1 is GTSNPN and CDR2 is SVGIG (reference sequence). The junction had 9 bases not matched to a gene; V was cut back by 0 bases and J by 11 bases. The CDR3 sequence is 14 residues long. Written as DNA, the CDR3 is TGTGCCTGGAGTGTACCGGACAGGCTACGTGAGCTGTTTTTT. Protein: CAWSVPDRLRELFF. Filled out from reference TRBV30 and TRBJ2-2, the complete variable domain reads SQTIHQWPATLVQPVGSPLSLECTVEGTSNPNLYWYRQAAGRGLQLLFYSVGIGQISSEVPQNLSASRPQDRQFILSSKKLLLSDSGFYLCAWSVPDRLRELFFGEGSRLTVL.

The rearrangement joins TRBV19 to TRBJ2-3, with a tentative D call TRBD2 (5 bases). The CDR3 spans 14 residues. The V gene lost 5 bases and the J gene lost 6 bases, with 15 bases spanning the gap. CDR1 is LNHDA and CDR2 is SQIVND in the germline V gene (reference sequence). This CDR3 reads CASSVRLSIDTQYF. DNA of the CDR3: TGTGCCAGTAGTGTGAGACTAAGCATTGATACGCAGTATTTT. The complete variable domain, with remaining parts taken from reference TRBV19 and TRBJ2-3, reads DGGITQSPKYLFRKEGQNVTLSCEQNLNHDAMYWYRQDPGQGLRLIYYSQIVNDFQKGDIAEGYSVSREKKESFPLTVTSAQKNPTAFYLCASSVRLSIDTQYFGPGTRLTVL.

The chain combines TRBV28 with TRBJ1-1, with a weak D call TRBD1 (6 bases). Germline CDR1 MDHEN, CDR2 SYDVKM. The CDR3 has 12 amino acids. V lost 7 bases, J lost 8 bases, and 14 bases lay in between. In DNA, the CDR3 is TGTGCCAGCACCTTGACAGGTTTAGAAGCTTTCTTT. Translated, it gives CASTLTGLEAFF.

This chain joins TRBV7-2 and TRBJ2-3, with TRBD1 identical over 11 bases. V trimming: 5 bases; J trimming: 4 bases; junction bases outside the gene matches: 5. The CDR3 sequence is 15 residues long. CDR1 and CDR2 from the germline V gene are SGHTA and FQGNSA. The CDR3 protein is CASSRSGQGADTQYF. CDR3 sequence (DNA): TGTGCCAGCAGCCGATCGGGACAGGGGGCAGATACGCAGTATTTT.

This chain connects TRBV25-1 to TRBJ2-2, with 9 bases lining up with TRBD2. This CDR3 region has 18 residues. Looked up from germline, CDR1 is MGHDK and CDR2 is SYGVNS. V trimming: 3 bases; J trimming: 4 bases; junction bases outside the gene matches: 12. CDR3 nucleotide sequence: TGTGCCAGCAGTGAGGCCACTCGTCCAGCGGGAGGCACCGGGGAGCTGTTTTTT. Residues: CASSEATRPAGGTGELFF. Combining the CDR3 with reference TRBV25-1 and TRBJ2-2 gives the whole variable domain EADIYQTPRYLVIGTGKKITLECSQTMGHDKMYWYQQDPGMELHLIHYSYGVNSTEKGDLSSESTVSRIRTEHFPLTLESARPSHTSQYLCASSEATRPAGGTGELFFGEGSRLTVL.

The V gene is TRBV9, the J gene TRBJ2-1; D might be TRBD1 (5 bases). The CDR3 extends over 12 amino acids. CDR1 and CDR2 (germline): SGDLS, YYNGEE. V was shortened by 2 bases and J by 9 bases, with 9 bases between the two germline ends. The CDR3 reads CASSVADTEQFF. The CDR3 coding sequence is TGTGCCAGCAGCGTGGCGGACACTGAGCAGTTCTTC.

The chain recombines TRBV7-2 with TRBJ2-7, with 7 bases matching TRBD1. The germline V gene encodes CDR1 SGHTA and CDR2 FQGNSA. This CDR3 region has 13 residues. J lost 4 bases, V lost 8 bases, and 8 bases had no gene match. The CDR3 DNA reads TGTGCCAGCCGGGCAGGGGGTCTATACGAGCAGTACTTC. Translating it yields CASRAGGLYEQYF. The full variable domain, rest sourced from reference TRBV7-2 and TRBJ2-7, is GAGVSQSPSNKVTEKGKDVELRCDPISGHTALYWYRQSLGQGLEFLIYFQGNSAPDKSGLPSDRFSAERTGGSVSTLTIQRTQQEDSAVYLCASRAGGLYEQYFGPGTRLTVT.